Below, one T cell receptor beta chain is given with its context. The antigen is unknown. This entry belongs to a study of vaccination effects on CD4 cells after COVID-19. Profiling relied on immunoSEQ multiplex PCR, and the TCRdb table lists in-frame clones only, not all of them. This sample has about 66,000 clones; around 85% occur once, and the top ten carry 2.4%. This CDR3 has 15 amino acids. V gave up 5 bases and J gave up 4 bases, with 17 bases separating them. Germline CDR1 and CDR2: MDHEN and SYDVKM. The authors isolated CD4+ T cells after ten to eleven days of culture. Participants got two doses of BNT162b2 or mRNA-1273 vaccine.

The receptor comes from a human donor who received a COVID-19 vaccine. The chain links TRBV28 to TRBJ1-2, with unresolved D. Sequencing used CD4+ T cells from PBMCs cultured without peptide, obtained after COVID-19 vaccination. CDR3 in DNA: TGTGCCAGCAGTCCCGGTGGCGGCCGCGGCTATGGCTACACCTTC. Translated, it gives CASSPGGGRGYGYTF.